This T cell receptor (beta chain) was retrieved from a study of T cell changes during pregnancy in multiple sclerosis. Germline V gene sequence: CDR1 MNHEY, CDR2 SVGAGI. With 5 bases removed from V and 2 bases from J, the gap between germline ends came to 9 bases. CDR3 length: 14 residues. The repertoire was sequenced with immunoSEQ multiplex PCR; TCRdb's copy has only in-frame clones and lacks some. The data hold around 33,000 clones, with approximately 88% observed a single time. The TCR comes from a female donor with multiple sclerosis, enrolled in a pregnancy study. The rearrangement links TRBV6-5 to TRBJ2-2, with D uncertain. This specimen consisted of CD8+ T cells from peripheral blood mononuclear cells, obtained before pregnancy. The CDR3 nucleotides are TGTGCCAGCAGTCAAGCGAGAAACACCGGGGAGCTGTTTTTT. Residues: CASSQARNTGELFF.